The T cell receptor (beta chain) under discussion was sequenced for a study of cytomegalovirus exposure and HLA in healthy donors. Primers included in the PCR were 60 Vbeta and 13 Jbeta primers. Generated by immunoSEQ multiplex PCR, the TCRdb table keeps only in-frame clones and is missing some. The sample contains under 250,000 clones, roughly 85% of which appear only once. The junction had 10 bases not matched to a gene; V was cut back by 4 bases and J by 4 bases. CDR1 SGHKS and CDR2 YYEKEE come from the germline V gene (reference sequence). CDR3 length: 16 amino acids. The material sequenced was PBMCs. V and J are TRBV5-5 and TRBJ2-3, with 9 bases aligning to TRBD2. The receptor's source is a male donor in good health and CMV-seronegative. DNA of the CDR3: TGTGCCAGCAGCCTGACCATTAGCGGGAGACCAGATACGCAGTATTTT. Its protein is CASSLTISGRPDTQYF.